The 26 T cell receptor beta chains below come from one sample, sequenced in a study of human T cells and chemical hapten exposure. TCRdb itself ran the RACE reads through MiXCR, one entry per CDR3 protein. The sample lists about 39,000 distinct CDR3 sequences, 9.5% to 15% occurring once. Time point: patch test 3, about 24 weeks after DPC sensitization. The treatment: therapeutic diphenylcyclopropenone sensitization with weekly scalp DPC. Unfractionated whole blood was the source of the extracted total RNA. Sample: whole blood, taken in connection with sensitization to the hapten diphenylcyclopropenone (DPC). All receptors derive from a woman between 40 and 50 years old with alopecia areata. Some clones in this sample may be carry-over from other donors' samples.

The J gene is TRBJ1-2, the V gene TRBV15; unclear D gene. Trimming cost V 0 bases and J 2 bases, with 7 bases left between them. CDR1 and CDR2 from the germline V gene are LNHNV and YYDKDF (reference sequence). There are 14 residues in the CDR3. The CDR3 bases are TGTGCCACCAGCAGAGATCGTGTGAACTATGGCTACACCTTC. Its translation is CATSRDRVNYGYTF.

This clonotype was found a few times. V and J are TRBV27 and TRBJ2-2, with no clear D. This CDR3 region has 14 residues. Trimming took off 3 bases at V and 5 bases at J, with 10 bases between the two ends. CDR1 and CDR2 (germline): MNHEY, SMNVEV (reference sequence). CDR3 sequence: CASSLSLVTGELFF. The CDR3 region has the DNA TGTGCCAGCAGTTTGTCCTTAGTAACCGGGGAGCTGTTTTTT.

This clonotype occurred many times. The chain joins TRBV14 to TRBJ2-1, with TRBD1 as a possible D gene (5 bases). Trimming stripped 0 bases from V and 7 bases from J, with 13 bases between. This CDR3 is built from 15 residues. Germline values: CDR1 SGHDN, CDR2 FVKESK. The CDR3 DNA sequence: TGTGCCAGCAGCCAAGATCTTGGCAGGGCTAATGAGCAGTTCTTC. Its protein is CASSQDLGRANEQFF.

This rearrangement joins TRBV20-1 to TRBJ2-3; a possible D gene is TRBD2 (5 bases). Germline lookup yields CDR1 DFQATT and CDR2 SNEGSKA (reference sequence). This CDR3 contains 13 residues. V lost 3 bases, J lost 4 bases, and 11 bases lay in between. The DNA of the CDR3 is TGCAGTGCTAGCGCAACTAGAGCAGATACGCAGTATTTT. This sequence encodes CSASATRADTQYF.

The chain carries TRBV27 and TRBJ1-4; D call uncertain. CDR3 length: 16 residues. The V gene's germline CDR1 is MNHEY and CDR2 SMNVEV (reference sequence). V was trimmed by 6 bases and J by 0 bases, leaving 14 bases between them. The CDR3, as DNA: TGTGCCAGCAGCCCCGTGGCAGCCCCAACTAATGAAAAACTGTTTTTT. Translating gives CASSPVAAPTNEKLFF.

The sample holds many counts of this clonotype. The rearrangement uses TRBV6-6 and TRBJ1-5; 7 nucleotides line up with TRBD1. After removal of 2 bases from V and 7 bases from J, the junction contained 8 bases not matched to a gene. Germline CDR1 is MNHNY and CDR2 is SVGAGI (reference sequence). This CDR3 is 15 amino acids long. CDR3 protein: CASSYEGAKRQPQHF. CDR3 sequence (DNA): TGTGCCAGCAGTTACGAGGGGGCGAAGAGGCAGCCCCAGCATTTT.

This chain uses TRBV3-1 with TRBJ2-3; 9 nucleotides agree with TRBD1. The V segment lost 3 bases and the J segment 0 bases; nucleotides outside the gene matches: 4. CDR1 LGHDT and CDR2 YNNKEL come from the germline V gene (reference sequence). This CDR3 is 16 amino acids long. The CDR3 loop reads CASSQDRGYSTDTQYF. The CDR3 DNA is TGTGCCAGCAGCCAGGACAGGGGATACAGCACAGATACGCAGTATTTT.

There are many counts of this clonotype. This rearrangement joins TRBV14 to TRBJ2-7, with 14 bases aligning to TRBD2. The CDR3 is 16 residues long. Germline-derived CDR1 and CDR2 are SGHDN and FVKESK. J gave up 5 bases and V 1 base, and 4 bases lay outside the gene matches. CDR3 region: CASSQGGLAGEHEQYF. CDR3 bases: TGTGCCAGCAGCCAAGGGGGACTAGCGGGAGAACACGAGCAGTACTTC.

Only a few counts were recorded for this clonotype. The J gene is TRBJ1-6, the V gene TRBV27; 9 nucleotides line up with TRBD1. Germline V CDR1 and CDR2: MNHEY, SMNVEV (reference sequence). Trimming at V came to 8 bases and at J to 10 bases, leaving 9 bases not matched to a gene. The CDR3 contains 14 residues. The CDR3 loop reads CASGAGTGRSPLHF. The CDR3, as DNA: TGTGCCAGCGGGGCCGGGACAGGGAGGTCACCCCTCCACTTT.

This chain connects TRBV9 to TRBJ2-1; D is ambiguous. The CDR3 consists of 17 residues. Germline CDR1 and CDR2: SGDLS and YYNGEE. Deletions cut 2 bases from V and 6 bases from J, with 21 bases between. CDR3 loop: CASSVSSQTLTPNEQFF. The DNA of the CDR3 is TGTGCCAGCAGCGTCTCTAGTCAAACCCTCACCCCCAATGAGCAGTTCTTC.

This clonotype showed up many times. J is TRBJ2-1 and V is TRBV2, with D unclear. Trimming took 9 bases from V and 6 from J, leaving 9 bases between them. Germline assignment: CDR1 SNHLY and CDR2 FYNNEI. CDR3 length: 11 residues. The CDR3 loop is CARDLTNEQFF. CDR3 DNA sequence: TGTGCCAGGGACCTCACCAATGAGCAGTTCTTC.

There are a few counts of this clonotype. This chain connects TRBV29-1 to TRBJ2-7; D is ambiguous. Germline V CDR1 and CDR2: SQVTM, ANQGSEA. CDR3 length equals 12 residues. The V end was cut by 7 bases, the J end by 2 bases, with 12 bases between. The CDR3 spells CSAAVRTYEQYF. CDR3 DNA: TGCAGCGCCGCGGTCCGCACCTACGAGCAGTACTTC.

This clonotype was recorded many times. The V call is TRBV29-1, the J call TRBJ2-7; 10 bases fit TRBD1. V trimming: 5 bases; J trimming: 4 bases; junction bases outside the gene matches: 5. Per the germline V gene, CDR1 is SQVTM and CDR2 is ANQGSEA. The CDR3 is 13 amino acids. CDR3 amino acids: CSVKTGGGYEQYF. CDR3 nucleotides: TGCAGCGTTAAGACAGGGGGCGGGTACGAGCAGTACTTC.

This clonotype occurred many times. The gene calls are TRBV7-2 and TRBJ2-7, with D perhaps matching TRBD1 (6 bases). CDR3 length equals 15 residues. The germline V and J ends were trimmed by 4 bases and 0 bases, with 13 bases remaining between them. The germline V gene has CDR1 SGHTA and CDR2 FQGNSA. The CDR3 here is CASSSGQPDSYEQYF. CDR3 bases: TGTGCCAGCAGCTCCGGACAGCCGGACTCCTACGAGCAGTACTTC.

This clonotype was found a few times. The rearrangement uses TRBV28 and TRBJ2-2; D remains ambiguous. Germline V gene sequence: CDR1 MDHEN, CDR2 SYDVKM. V was clipped by 6 bases and J by 13 bases, with 18 bases between them. There are 13 residues in the CDR3. The CDR3, as DNA: TGTGCCAGCAGCTCCGGGTCCTCGGGCGGGCTGTTTTTT. Amino acids: CASSSGSSGGLFF.

This clonotype appeared a few times. This chain joins TRBV14 and TRBJ2-5; a weak D match, TRBD1 (6 bases). The V and J ends lost 5 bases and 5 bases respectively, with 12 bases between them. CDR1 is SGHDN and CDR2 is FVKESK in the germline V gene. The CDR3 covers 13 residues. The CDR3 region has the DNA TGTGCCAGCAGCATAGGGGGAACGGAGACCCAGTACTTC. Translation gives CASSIGGTETQYF.

V usage is TRBV7-2 and J usage is TRBJ2-1, with D possibly being TRBD1 (5 bases). Deletions cut 0 bases from V and 0 bases from J, with 9 bases between. The germline CDR1 and CDR2 sequences are SGHTA and FQGNSA. The CDR3 covers 16 residues. This chain's CDR3 is CASSLAGRVSYNEQFF. The CDR3 DNA reads as TGTGCCAGCAGCTTAGCGGGCAGGGTCTCCTACAATGAGCAGTTCTTC.

On this clonotype itself: A much more abundant neighbour one base away suggests this may be a read error. No DNA is shown, since the ends of the CDR3 on it are uncertain; the CDR3 is the one TCRdb lists. The genes are TRBV5-5 and TRBJ1-2; the DNA was not used to check the table's D call, TRBD1. Germline V gene sequence: CDR1 SGHKS, CDR2 YYEKEE (reference sequence). 14 amino acids form the CDR3, both terminal residues included. The chain's CDR3 is CASSWGQGAYGHTF.

The table lists this clonotype with many counts. The CDR3 DNA sequence: TGTGCCAGCAGTCTACACTCCGGGTTGCCGTACGAGCAGTACTTC. It yields the protein CASSLHSGLPYEQYF. This chain connects TRBV28 to TRBJ2-7, with unresolved D. CDR3 length: 15 amino acids. The germline V gene has CDR1 MDHEN and CDR2 SYDVKM. Between the trimmed V and J ends, which lost 5 bases and 4 bases, there was a span of 18 bases.

This clonotype came up many times. The gene calls are TRBV6-1 and TRBJ1-6, with D possibly being TRBD1 (6 bases). The CDR3 is 14 residues long. Looked up from germline, CDR1 is MNHNS and CDR2 is SASEGT. V dropped 4 bases and J dropped 6 bases, with 10 bases sitting between them. The CDR3 DNA reads TGTGCCAGCAGTGGGACAGTTTTTAATTCACCCCTCCACTTT. Translated, it gives CASSGTVFNSPLHF.

V gene TRBV10-3 combines with J gene TRBJ2-3; D possibly corresponds to TRBD2 (5 bases). With 4 bases removed from V and 1 base from J, the gap between germline ends came to 9 bases. Germline V gives CDR1 ENHRY, CDR2 SYGVKD. The CDR3 loop spans 14 amino acids. The CDR3 sequence: CAISGSSGTDTQYF. CDR3 bases: TGTGCCATCAGTGGGAGTAGCGGCACAGATACGCAGTATTTT.

The rearrangement links TRBV20-1 to TRBJ2-7; 10 nucleotides align to TRBD2. Trimming at V came to 4 bases and at J to 4 bases, leaving 4 bases not matched to a gene. Germline CDR1 and CDR2: DFQATT and SNEGSKA (reference sequence). The length of the CDR3 is 13 residues. CDR3 loop: CSATQTSGYEQYF. The CDR3 nucleotides read TGCAGTGCTACTCAGACTAGCGGGTACGAGCAGTACTTC.

The rearrangement links TRBV7-2 to TRBJ2-4; unclear D gene. From germline, CDR1 is SGHTA and CDR2 FQGNSA. V was pared by 2 bases and J by 5 bases, with 7 bases between. The CDR3 runs 13 residues. CDR3 sequence: CASSLSGQNIQYF. CDR3 in DNA: TGTGCCAGCAGCTTATCGGGTCAAAACATTCAGTACTTC.

This clonotype was detected only a few times. This chain joins TRBV10-3 and TRBJ2-2; possible D gene TRBD1, 5 bases. CDR1 is ENHRY and CDR2 is SYGVKD in the germline V gene. The CDR3 sequence is 14 residues long. V gave up 7 bases and J gave up 4 bases, with 13 bases separating them. The CDR3 loop reads CAIKSQGFTGELFF. The CDR3 DNA follows: TGTGCCATCAAGAGCCAGGGCTTCACCGGGGAGCTGTTTTTT.

Only a few counts were recorded for this clonotype. The V call is TRBV10-3, the J call TRBJ2-5, with a weak D call TRBD2 (6 bases). This CDR3 contains 14 residues. Germline loops: CDR1 ENHRY, CDR2 SYGVKD. The ends were cut back, 6 bases at V and 0 bases at J, with 11 bases in the middle. CDR3 in DNA: TGTGCCATCAGGAATCTAGCGAACCAAGAGACCCAGTACTTC. Protein: CAIRNLANQETQYF.

The CDR3 reads CAISVGGNSYEQYF. DNA for the CDR3: TGTGCCATCAGTGTAGGGGGGAACTCCTACGAGCAGTACTTC. This chain uses TRBV10-3 with TRBJ2-7; the D call may be TRBD1 or TRBD2 (6 bases each). V was clipped by 4 bases and J by 0 bases, with 10 bases between them. In germline, CDR1 is ENHRY, CDR2 SYGVKD. The CDR3 has 14 residues.